This T cell receptor beta chain was identified in a study of blood T cell repertoires in COVID-19. Profiling relied on immunoSEQ multiplex PCR, and the TCRdb table lists in-frame clones only, not all of them. The sample lists about 66,000 clones; 85% to 90% were seen once. Germline CDR1 and CDR2: LNHDA and SQIVND (reference sequence). V shed 2 bases, J shed 1 base, and the junction held 8 bases outside the gene matches. This CDR3 is 17 amino acids long. The receptor was derived from a man in his 60s with acute or convalescent COVID-19. The sequencing input was peripheral blood. V is TRBV19 and J is TRBJ1-5; 7 bases are shared with TRBD1. The CDR3 here is CASSIRGHQVSNQPQHF. In DNA form, the CDR3 reads TGTGCCAGTAGTATAAGGGGGCACCAGGTGAGCAATCAGCCCCAGCATTTT.